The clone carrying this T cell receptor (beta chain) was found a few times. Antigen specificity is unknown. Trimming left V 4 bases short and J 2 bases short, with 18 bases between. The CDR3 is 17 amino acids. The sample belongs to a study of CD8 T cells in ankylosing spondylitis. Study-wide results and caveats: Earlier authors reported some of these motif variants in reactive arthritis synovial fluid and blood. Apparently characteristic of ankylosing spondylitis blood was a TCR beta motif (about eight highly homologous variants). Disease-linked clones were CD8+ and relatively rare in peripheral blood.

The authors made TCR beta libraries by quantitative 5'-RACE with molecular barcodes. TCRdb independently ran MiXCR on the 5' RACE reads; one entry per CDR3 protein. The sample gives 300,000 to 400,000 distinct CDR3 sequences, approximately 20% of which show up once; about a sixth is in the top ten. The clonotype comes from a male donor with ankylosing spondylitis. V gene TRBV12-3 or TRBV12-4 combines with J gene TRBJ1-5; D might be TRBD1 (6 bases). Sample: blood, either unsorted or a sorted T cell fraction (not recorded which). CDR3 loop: CASSSLLGGFGNQPQHF. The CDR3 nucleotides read TGTGCCAGCAGTTCTCTCCTAGGGGGTTTCGGCAATCAGCCCCAGCATTTT.